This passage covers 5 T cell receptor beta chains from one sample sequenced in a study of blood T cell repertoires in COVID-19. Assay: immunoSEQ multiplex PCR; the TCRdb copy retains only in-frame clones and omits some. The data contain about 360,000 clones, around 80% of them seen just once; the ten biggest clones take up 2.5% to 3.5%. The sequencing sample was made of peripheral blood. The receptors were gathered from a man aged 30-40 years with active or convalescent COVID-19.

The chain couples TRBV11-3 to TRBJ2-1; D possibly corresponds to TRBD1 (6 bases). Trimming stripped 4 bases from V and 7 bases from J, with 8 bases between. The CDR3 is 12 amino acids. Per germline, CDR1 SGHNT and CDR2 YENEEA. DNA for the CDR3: TGTGCCAGCAGCTGGCAGGGGAATGAGCAGTTCTTC. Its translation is CASSWQGNEQFF.

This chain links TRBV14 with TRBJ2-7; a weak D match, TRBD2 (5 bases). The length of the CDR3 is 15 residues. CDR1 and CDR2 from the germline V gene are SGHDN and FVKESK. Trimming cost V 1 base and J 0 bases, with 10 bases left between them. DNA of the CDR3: TGTGCCAGCAGCCAAGGGGTGGACTCCTCCTACGAGCAGTACTTC. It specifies CASSQGVDSSYEQYF.

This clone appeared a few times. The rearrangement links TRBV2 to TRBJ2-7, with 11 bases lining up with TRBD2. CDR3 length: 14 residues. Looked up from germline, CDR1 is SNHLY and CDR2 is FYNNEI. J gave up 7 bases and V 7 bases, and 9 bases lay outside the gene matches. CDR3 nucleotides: TGTGCCAGCAATATACTAGCGGGAGAGGGTGAGCAGTACTTC. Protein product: CASNILAGEGEQYF.

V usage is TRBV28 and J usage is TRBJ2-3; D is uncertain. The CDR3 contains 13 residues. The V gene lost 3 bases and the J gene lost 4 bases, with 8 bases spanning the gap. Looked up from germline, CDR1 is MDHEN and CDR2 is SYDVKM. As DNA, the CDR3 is TGTGCCAGCAGTTTGGGTCTAGCAGATACGCAGTATTTT. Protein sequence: CASSLGLADTQYF.

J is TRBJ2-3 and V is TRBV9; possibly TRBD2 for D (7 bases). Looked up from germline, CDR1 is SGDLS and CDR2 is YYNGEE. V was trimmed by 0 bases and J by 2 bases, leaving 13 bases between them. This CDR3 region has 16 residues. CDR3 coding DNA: TGTGCCAGCAGCGTAGAGGGGGACTACACCACAGATACGCAGTATTTT. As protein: CASSVEGDYTTDTQYF.